What follows describes a single T cell receptor beta chain. This specimen comes from a study of T cell changes during pregnancy in multiple sclerosis. Germline V gene lookup returns CDR1 MGHDK and CDR2 SYGVNS. Trimming stripped 2 bases from V and 2 bases from J, with 16 bases between. The CDR3 has 16 residues. The table came from immunoSEQ multiplex PCR; TCRdb's copy has only in-frame clones and leaves some out. Counted here are about 22,000 clones, around 85% occurring once; the ten biggest clones make up approximately 7.6%. Sequencing was performed on CD8+ T cells from peripheral blood mononuclear cells, taken before pregnancy. The chain couples TRBV25-1 to TRBJ2-7, with a tentative D call TRBD2 (6 bases). The clonotype comes from a female donor with multiple sclerosis, enrolled in a pregnancy study. This chain's CDR3 is CASSENPGAPAYEQYF. CDR3 nucleotides: TGTGCCAGCAGTGAAAATCCGGGAGCACCCGCCTACGAGCAGTACTTC.